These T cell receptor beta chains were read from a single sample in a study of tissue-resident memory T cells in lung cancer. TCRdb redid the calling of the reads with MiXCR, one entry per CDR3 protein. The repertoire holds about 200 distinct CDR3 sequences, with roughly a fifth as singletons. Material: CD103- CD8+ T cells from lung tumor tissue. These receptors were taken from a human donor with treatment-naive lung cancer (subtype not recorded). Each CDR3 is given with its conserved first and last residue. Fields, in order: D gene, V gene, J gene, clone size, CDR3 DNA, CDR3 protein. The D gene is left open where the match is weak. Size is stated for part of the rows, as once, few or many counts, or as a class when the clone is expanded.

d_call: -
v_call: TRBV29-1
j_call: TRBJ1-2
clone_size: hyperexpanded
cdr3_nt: TGCAGCGTTGTAAATGCCTATGGCTACACCTTC
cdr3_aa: CSVVNAYGYTF

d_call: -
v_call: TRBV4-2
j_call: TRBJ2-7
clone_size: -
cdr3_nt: TGTGCCAGCAGCCAAGATCTGGCAGGGTTCGCCTACGAGCAGTACTTC
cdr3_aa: CASSQDLAGFAYEQYF

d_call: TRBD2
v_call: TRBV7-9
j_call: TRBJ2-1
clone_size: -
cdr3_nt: TGTGCCAGCAGAACCGGGACTAGCGGGGGTCTTGAGCAGTTCTTC
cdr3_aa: CASRTGTSGGLEQFF

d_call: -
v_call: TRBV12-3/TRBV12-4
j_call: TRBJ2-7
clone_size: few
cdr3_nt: TGTGCCAGCAGTCCCGAGGGTAGCGGACTCTACGAGCAGTACTTC
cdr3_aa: CASSPEGSGLYEQYF

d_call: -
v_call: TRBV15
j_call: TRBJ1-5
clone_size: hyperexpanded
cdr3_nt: TGTGCCACCGGGTATAGTAGCAATCAGCCCCAGCATTTT
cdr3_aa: CATGYSSNQPQHF

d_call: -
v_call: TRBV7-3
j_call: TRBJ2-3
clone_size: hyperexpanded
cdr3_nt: TGTGCCAGCAGCTTCGGCCCGGGGGTCCCACCGTACGATACGCAGTATTTT
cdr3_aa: CASSFGPGVPPYDTQYF

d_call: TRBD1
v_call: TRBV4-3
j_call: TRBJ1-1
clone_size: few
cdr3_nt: TGCGCCAGCAGCCAAGATAGGAAGAGGACAGGGCCCTTGAACACTGAAGCTTTCTTT
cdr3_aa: CASSQDRKRTGPLNTEAFF

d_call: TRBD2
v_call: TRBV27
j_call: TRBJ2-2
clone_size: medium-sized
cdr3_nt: TGTGCCAGCAGCCCCTTTACTAGCGGGAACACCGGGGAGCTGTTTTTT
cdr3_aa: CASSPFTSGNTGELFF

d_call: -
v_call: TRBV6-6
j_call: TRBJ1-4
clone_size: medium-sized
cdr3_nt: TGTGCCAGCAGTTACTCGAGTCTGGGGACTAATGAAAAACTGTTTTTT
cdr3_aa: CASSYSSLGTNEKLFF

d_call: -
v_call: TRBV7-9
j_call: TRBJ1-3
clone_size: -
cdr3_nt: TGTGCCAGCAGCTCGCCCGGGAGGACGCCAGGAAACACCATATATTTT
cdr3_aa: CASSSPGRTPGNTIYF

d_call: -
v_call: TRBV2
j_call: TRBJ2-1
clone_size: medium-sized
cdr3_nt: TGTGCCAGCAGTGAGTCAACGCTCCACAATGAGCAGTTCTTC
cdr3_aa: CASSESTLHNEQFF

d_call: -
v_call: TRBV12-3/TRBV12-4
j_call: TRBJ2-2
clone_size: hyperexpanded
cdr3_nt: TGTGCCAGCAGTTTTGGTCCGTTTGGCACCGGGGAGCTGTTTTTT
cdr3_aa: CASSFGPFGTGELFF

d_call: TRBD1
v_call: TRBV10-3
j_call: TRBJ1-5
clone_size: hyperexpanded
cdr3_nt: TGTGCCATCAGTGACGACCGGGACAGGGATGGATTCCGATACAATCAGCCCCAGCATTTT
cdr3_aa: CAISDDRDRDGFRYNQPQHF

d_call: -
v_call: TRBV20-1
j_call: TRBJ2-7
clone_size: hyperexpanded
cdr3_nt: TGCAGTGCTAGAATAATCCTTGCCTACGAGCAGTACTTC
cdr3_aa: CSARIILAYEQYF

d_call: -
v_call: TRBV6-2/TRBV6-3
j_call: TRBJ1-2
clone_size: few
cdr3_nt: TGTGCCAGCAGAACGGGTTATCCCAATGGCTACACCTTC
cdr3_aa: CASRTGYPNGYTF

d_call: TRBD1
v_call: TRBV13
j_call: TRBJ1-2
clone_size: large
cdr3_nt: TGTGCCAGCAGCACCAGCCCAGGGGGCCGGGGCTACACCTTC
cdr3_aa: CASSTSPGGRGYTF

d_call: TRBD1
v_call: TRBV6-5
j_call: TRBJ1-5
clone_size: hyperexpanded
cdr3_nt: TGTGCCAGCAGTCCCGGGACAGGGGGCAGGCCCCAGCATTTT
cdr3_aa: CASSPGTGGRPQHF

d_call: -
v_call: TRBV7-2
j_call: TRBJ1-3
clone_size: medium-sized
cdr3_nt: TGTGCCAGCAGCTTAGCGGTACTGGGGCGGCGTGGAAACACCATATATTTT
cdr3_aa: CASSLAVLGRRGNTIYF

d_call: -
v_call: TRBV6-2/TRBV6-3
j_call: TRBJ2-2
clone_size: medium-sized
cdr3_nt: TGTGCCAGCAGTCCCGCCGGGGGCGGGGAGCTGTTTTTT
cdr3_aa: CASSPAGGGELFF

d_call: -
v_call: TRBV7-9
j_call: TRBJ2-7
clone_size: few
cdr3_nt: TGTGCCAGCAGCTTGACGGGGACCGGAGTGGAGCAGTACTTC
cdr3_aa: CASSLTGTGVEQYF

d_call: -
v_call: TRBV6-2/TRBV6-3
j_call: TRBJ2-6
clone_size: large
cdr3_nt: TGTGCCAGCAGTTATACGGCGAAGATCCTGACTTTC
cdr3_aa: CASSYTAKILTF

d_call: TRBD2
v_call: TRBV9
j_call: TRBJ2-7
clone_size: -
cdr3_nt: TGTGCCAGCAGCCCTGGCTCTAGCGGGGCCGACGAGCAGTACTTC
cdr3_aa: CASSPGSSGADEQYF

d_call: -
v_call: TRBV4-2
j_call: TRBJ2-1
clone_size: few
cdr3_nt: TGTGCCAGCAGCCAAGTAGCCAATGAGCAGTTCTTC
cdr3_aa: CASSQVANEQFF

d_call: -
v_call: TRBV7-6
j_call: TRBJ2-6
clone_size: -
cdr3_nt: TGTGCCAGCAGCTTAGCCTCTGGGGCCAACGTCCTGACTTTC
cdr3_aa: CASSLASGANVLTF

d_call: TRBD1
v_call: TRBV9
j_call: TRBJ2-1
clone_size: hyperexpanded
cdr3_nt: TGTGCCAGCGATCCGGGACAGGGGAATGAGCAGTTCTTC
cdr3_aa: CASDPGQGNEQFF

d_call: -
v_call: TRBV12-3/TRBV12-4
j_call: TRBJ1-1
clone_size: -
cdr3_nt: TGTGCCAGCAGTGCCGGGACCTACACTGAAGCTTTCTTT
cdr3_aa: CASSAGTYTEAFF

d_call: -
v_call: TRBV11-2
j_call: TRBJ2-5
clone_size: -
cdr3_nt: TGTGCCAGCACCAAATACTTGAACCGGGACTACCAAGAGACCCAGTACTTC
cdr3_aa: CASTKYLNRDYQETQYF